Presented here are 30 T cell receptor beta chains from one specimen sequenced in a study of shared clonotypes between healthy human individuals. Measured with immunoSEQ multiplex PCR; TCRdb has only the in-frame clones, and not every one. In the table there are millions of clones, approximately 95% of which are singletons. Naive CD8 cells, CD45RO-negative and positively selected for CCR7, excluded terminally differentiated effector memory CD45RA+ cells. Sample: naive CD8+ T cells sorted from blood. The receptors derive from a man younger than 35 in good health.

The chain joins TRBV10-3 to TRBJ1-5; D call uncertain. The V gene's germline CDR1 is ENHRY and CDR2 SYGVKD. V lost 2 bases, J lost 1 base, and 12 bases lay in between. This CDR3 is 16 amino acids long. CDR3 nucleotide sequence: TGTGCCATCAGTGAGGGTGGAGGTTCGAGCAATCAGCCCCAGCATTTT. Translated, it gives CAISEGGGSSNQPQHF.

V usage is TRBV19 and J usage is TRBJ2-7; D is tentatively TRBD1 or TRBD2 (5 bases each). V was shortened by 3 bases and J by 2 bases, with 11 bases between the two germline ends. Germline CDR1 reads LNHDA; CDR2 reads SQIVND (reference sequence). This CDR3 has 14 amino acids. The DNA of the CDR3 is TGTGCCAGTAGTATGGGGGACGGACCCTACGAGCAGTACTTC. This translates into CASSMGDGPYEQYF.

The chain has TRBV28 and TRBJ2-6; TRBD1 might be the D (6 bases). Germline CDR1 reads MDHEN; CDR2 reads SYDVKM. Trimming shortened V by 4 bases and J by 0 bases, and 10 bases separated the two germline ends. The CDR3 spans 16 residues. DNA for the CDR3: TGTGCCAGCAGTTCCAGACAGGTCTCTGGGGCCAACGTCCTGACTTTC. Translation gives CASSSRQVSGANVLTF.

This chain links TRBV30 with TRBJ2-3; TRBD2 aligns across 7 bases. Germline CDR1 and CDR2: GTSNPN and SVGIG (reference sequence). This CDR3 comprises 15 residues. V gave up 4 bases and J gave up 2 bases; unmatched junction bases: 9. CDR3 in amino acids: CAWIPGGGVTDTQYF. CDR3 sequence (DNA): TGTGCCTGGATCCCGGGCGGGGGAGTCACAGATACGCAGTATTTT.

The chain joins TRBV4-3 to TRBJ2-5; D remains unclear. Germline values: CDR1 LGHNA, CDR2 YSLEER. This CDR3 comprises 16 residues. Trimming took 0 bases from V and 3 from J, leaving 14 bases between them. CDR3 region: CASSQDGLVGEETQYF. Written as DNA, the CDR3 is TGCGCCAGCAGCCAAGACGGGCTAGTGGGTGAAGAGACCCAGTACTTC.

Points on this clone: The sample contains more than one DNA sequence encoding this CDR3. The chain recombines TRBV29-1 with TRBJ1-1, with 10 bases fitting TRBD1. V shed 6 bases, J shed 5 bases, and the junction held 0 bases outside the gene matches. The CDR3 runs 11 residues. Germline V gene data show CDR1 as SQVTM and CDR2 as ANQGSEA. CDR3 loop: CSVGQGTEAFF. The CDR3 DNA sequence: TGCAGCGTGGGACAGGGGACTGAAGCTTTCTTT.

The chain recombines TRBV7-6 with TRBJ2-3; TRBD1 agrees at 10 bases. CDR1 and CDR2 (germline): SGHVS, FNYEAQ. The trim removed 5 bases at V and 3 bases at J, leaving 5 bases unmatched. The CDR3 contains 15 residues. CDR3 DNA: TGTGCCAGCAGCCTGGGGACAGGGGTTACAGATACGCAGTATTTT. Translated: CASSLGTGVTDTQYF.

This clone was observed once. The chain employs TRBV15 and TRBJ1-5; no firm D call. From germline, CDR1 is LNHNV and CDR2 YYDKDF (reference sequence). The CDR3 consists of 14 residues. V was pared by 10 bases and J by 5 bases, with 18 bases between. The CDR3 here is CAIHSGREDQPQHF. DNA of the CDR3: TGTGCCATTCACTCCGGGAGGGAGGATCAGCCCCAGCATTTT.

V gene TRBV12-5 combines with J gene TRBJ1-5; D may be TRBD1 (5 bases). Germline V CDR1 and CDR2: LGHNT, FRNRAP. This CDR3 has 14 residues. V was shortened by 6 bases and J by 6 bases, with 15 bases between the two germline ends. CDR3 nucleotide sequence: TGTGCTAGTGGACTAGGGGAATTCGGTCAGCCCCAGCATTTT. Its translation is CASGLGEFGQPQHF.

The chain couples TRBV6-6 to TRBJ2-7; D is unresolved. Deletions cut 8 bases from V and 5 bases from J, with 13 bases between. This CDR3 is built from 12 residues. The germline V gene has CDR1 MNHNY and CDR2 SVGAGI (reference sequence). The CDR3 nucleotides are TGTGCCAGCGGGTTAGTCAGTAACGAGCAGTACTTC. It is translated as CASGLVSNEQYF.

The V and J genes are TRBV5-6 and TRBJ2-7; 7 bases are shared with TRBD1. The CDR3 runs 13 residues. After removal of 5 bases from V and 3 bases from J, the junction contained 5 bases not matched to a gene. The germline V gene has CDR1 SGHDT and CDR2 YYEEEE. For the CDR3, the DNA is TGTGCCAGCAGTTTTACAGGGGTCTACGAGCAGTACTTC. This encodes CASSFTGVYEQYF.

This chain links TRBV7-8 with TRBJ1-4; tentative D call: TRBD1 (5 bases). Trimming removed 1 base at V and 8 bases at J, with 8 bases between. This CDR3 contains 13 residues. Germline V CDR1 and CDR2: SGHVS, FQNEAQ. The CDR3 coding sequence is TGTGCCAGCAGCTTAGACTGGGGGGAAAAACTGTTTTTT. As protein: CASSLDWGEKLFF.

The chain uses TRBV5-6 and TRBJ1-6; D remains unclear. Deletions cut 4 bases from V and 5 bases from J, with 13 bases between. The CDR3 has 15 amino acids. The V gene's germline CDR1 is SGHDT and CDR2 YYEEEE. CDR3 amino acids: CASSISPQNNSPLHF. DNA of the CDR3: TGTGCCAGCAGCATCAGTCCACAGAATAATTCACCCCTCCACTTT.

This clone was observed a single time. The V gene is TRBV5-5, the J gene TRBJ2-7; D call uncertain. Deletions cut 1 base from V and 2 bases from J, with 10 bases between. The CDR3 has 14 amino acids. The germline CDR1 and CDR2 sequences are SGHKS and YYEKEE (reference sequence). CDR3 DNA: TGTGCCAGCAGCTTGACTTTTATAACCTACGAGCAGTACTTC. This gives the protein CASSLTFITYEQYF.

The chain combines TRBV10-3 with TRBJ2-5; tentative D call: TRBD1 (6 bases). The germline V and J ends were trimmed by 1 base and 2 bases, with 14 bases remaining between them. Germline V CDR1 and CDR2: ENHRY, SYGVKD. The CDR3 sequence is 16 residues long. CDR3 bases: TGTGCCATCAGTGAGTTGTGGGCAGGGGCTCAAGAGACCCAGTACTTC. Translating gives CAISELWAGAQETQYF.

The chain links TRBV28 to TRBJ2-7; weak D call: TRBD2 (7 bases). The length of the CDR3 is 14 residues. CDR1 and CDR2 from the germline V gene are MDHEN and SYDVKM. V lost 2 bases and J lost 3, with 11 bases in between. The CDR3 bases are TGTGCCAGCAGTTTAATAGGGGGGGGCTACGAGCAGTACTTC. Translation gives CASSLIGGGYEQYF.

The chain is built from TRBV29-1 and TRBJ1-1; weak D call: TRBD1 (5 bases). The CDR3 length is 17 residues. The V and J ends lost 0 bases and 2 bases respectively, with 19 bases between them. The germline gives CDR1 SQVTM, CDR2 ANQGSEA. CDR3 protein: CSVEDPGLWAANTEAFF. CDR3 nucleotide sequence: TGCAGCGTTGAAGATCCGGGACTGTGGGCAGCCAACACTGAAGCTTTCTTT.

The chain combines TRBV9 with TRBJ2-3; 7 bases agree with TRBD1. V lost 3 bases and J lost 2; bases outside the gene matches: 6. This CDR3 comprises 15 residues. The V gene's germline CDR1 is SGDLS and CDR2 YYNGEE. The CDR3 loop reads CASSAQGQNTDTQYF. In nucleotides, the CDR3 is TGTGCCAGCAGCGCGCAGGGACAGAACACAGATACGCAGTATTTT.

Concerning this clone: This sample also contains other DNA sequences that code for the same CDR3. The chain is built from TRBV7-6 and TRBJ2-7, with D possibly called TRBD1 or TRBD2 (6 bases each). The ends were cut back, 2 bases at V and 2 bases at J, with 7 bases in the middle. Looked up from germline, CDR1 is SGHVS and CDR2 is FNYEAQ. CDR3 length: 13 amino acids. The CDR3, as DNA: TGTGCCAGCAGCTTACGGGGGCCCTACGAGCAGTACTTC. Translated, it gives CASSLRGPYEQYF. Variable domain in full (rest from reference TRBV7-6 and TRBJ2-7): GAGVSQSPRYKVTKRGQDVALRCDPISGHVSLYWYRQALGQGPEFLTYFNYEAQQDKSGLPNDRFSAERPEGSISTLTIQRTEQRDSAMYRCASSLRGPYEQYFGPGTRLTVT.

This clone was counted once. The chain is built from TRBV27 and TRBJ2-1; 8 bases agree with TRBD2. Germline V gene sequence: CDR1 MNHEY, CDR2 SMNVEV (reference sequence). The CDR3 is 15 amino acids. V lost 8 bases, J lost 2 bases, and 8 bases stayed unmatched. CDR3 protein: CASGPGGGTYNEQFF. CDR3 sequence (DNA): TGTGCCAGCGGCCCTGGCGGGGGGACCTACAATGAGCAGTTCTTC.

V is TRBV19 and J is TRBJ2-7; D may be TRBD2 (6 bases). This CDR3 is built from 14 residues. The germline V gene encodes CDR1 LNHDA and CDR2 SQIVND (reference sequence). V was cut by 5 bases and J by 3 bases, with 14 bases left in between. The chain's CDR3 is CASSRERDFYEQYF. CDR3 nucleotides: TGTGCCAGTAGTCGGGAAAGGGACTTCTACGAGCAGTACTTC.

The chain employs TRBV6-5 and TRBJ2-5; D is possibly TRBD1 (5 bases). CDR1 is MNHEY, CDR2 SVGAGI, per germline. V lost 2 bases and J lost 1, with 8 bases in between. The CDR3 is 14 amino acids. The CDR3, as DNA: TGTGCCAGCAGTTACGTACAGGCCCAAGAGACCCAGTACTTC. Translating it yields CASSYVQAQETQYF.

This chain joins TRBV6-5 and TRBJ1-6; TRBD1 agrees at 10 bases. The CDR3 covers 14 residues. CDR1 and CDR2 from the germline V gene are MNHEY and SVGAGI. The ends lost 5 bases at V and 11 bases at J; junction bases unmatched: 6. The CDR3 is CASSRTGGDPPLHF. The DNA for the CDR3 is TGTGCCAGCAGTCGGACAGGGGGAGATCCACCCCTCCACTTT.

V is TRBV7-6 and J is TRBJ1-3; no clear D. Germline V gene lookup returns CDR1 SGHVS and CDR2 FNYEAQ. The CDR3 is made up of 15 amino acids. V was pared by 0 bases and J by 0 bases, with 6 bases between. DNA for the CDR3: TGTGCCAGCAGCTTAGCGGGTCCCTCTGGAAACACCATATATTTT. This gives the protein CASSLAGPSGNTIYF.

The chain combines TRBV6-5 with TRBJ1-3; D gene unclear. Germline CDR1 MNHEY, CDR2 SVGAGI. The V gene lost 0 bases and the J gene lost 12 bases, with 15 bases spanning the gap. This CDR3 is built from 14 residues. The DNA for the CDR3 is TGTGCCAGCAGTTACTCGGGAGCGGGCAGTCGCATATATTTT. It codes for CASSYSGAGSRIYF.

This clone was observed a single time. V usage is TRBV10-1 and J usage is TRBJ1-1; no clear D gene. Trimming shortened V by 7 bases and J by 2 bases, and 11 bases separated the two germline ends. The germline gives CDR1 WNHNN, CDR2 SYGVQD (reference sequence). The CDR3 covers 13 residues. CDR3 nucleotide sequence: TGCGCCAGCAAAATCGGGCTAAACACTGAAGCTTTCTTT. Translating gives CASKIGLNTEAFF.

The DNA of the CDR3 is TGTGCCAGCAGTCCCTGGCCGGACTCCTACGAGCAGTACTTC. As protein: CASSPWPDSYEQYF. The chain recombines TRBV27 with TRBJ2-7; D is ambiguous. Looked up from germline, CDR1 is MNHEY and CDR2 is SMNVEV (reference sequence). The V end was cut by 5 bases, the J end by 0 bases, with 11 bases between. There are 14 residues in the CDR3.

The chain employs TRBV6-5 and TRBJ1-6; 7 positions match TRBD1. CDR3 length: 15 residues. Germline CDR1 reads MNHEY; CDR2 reads SVGAGI. V shed 6 bases, J shed 4 bases, and the junction held 6 bases outside the gene matches. The CDR3 is CASRNPGQYNSPLHF. The CDR3 region has the DNA TGTGCCAGCAGGAACCCGGGACAGTATAATTCACCCCTCCACTTT.

The chain uses TRBV27 and TRBJ1-2; 11 nucleotides line up with TRBD1. Germline CDR1 is MNHEY and CDR2 is SMNVEV (reference sequence). CDR3 length: 15 residues. With V trimmed by 4 bases and J by 4 bases, 5 bases remained unmatched. Here the CDR3 DNA reads TGTGCCAGCAGTTCCTTGGGACAGGGGGTCTATGGCTACACCTTC. Translating it yields CASSSLGQGVYGYTF.

This clone was counted once. The chain uses TRBV16 and TRBJ2-7, with no clear D. Germline values: CDR1 KGHSY, CDR2 FQNENV. Trimming stripped 1 base from V and 3 bases from J, with 7 bases between. The CDR3 has 13 residues. The chain's CDR3 is CASSQWSGYEQYF. CDR3 coding DNA: TGTGCCAGCAGCCAATGGTCAGGCTACGAGCAGTACTTC.